This TCR beta chain was obtained from a study of shared clonotypes between healthy human individuals. The V and J ends lost 3 bases and 0 bases, in that order; junction bases with no gene match: 6. Germline V CDR1 and CDR2: SGDLS, YYNGEE. The CDR3 is 18 residues long. Libraries were prepared by immunoSEQ multiplex PCR; TCRdb keeps only in-frame clonotypes and omits some of them. The sample consists of 900,000 to 1,200,000 clones, 78% of them appearing once. The chain couples TRBV9 to TRBJ2-3; 14 nucleotides align to TRBD2. This clonotype was obtained from a man between 18 and 35 years old in good health. Some clones in this sample may be carry-over from other donors' samples. Sequenced input: memory CD4+ T cells from PBMCs. The subset: CD45RA-negative fraction. The DNA for the CDR3 is TGTGCCAGCAGCGCCGGAGGACTAGCGGGAGGAAGCACAGATACGCAGTATTTT. Protein product: CASSAGGLAGGSTDTQYF.